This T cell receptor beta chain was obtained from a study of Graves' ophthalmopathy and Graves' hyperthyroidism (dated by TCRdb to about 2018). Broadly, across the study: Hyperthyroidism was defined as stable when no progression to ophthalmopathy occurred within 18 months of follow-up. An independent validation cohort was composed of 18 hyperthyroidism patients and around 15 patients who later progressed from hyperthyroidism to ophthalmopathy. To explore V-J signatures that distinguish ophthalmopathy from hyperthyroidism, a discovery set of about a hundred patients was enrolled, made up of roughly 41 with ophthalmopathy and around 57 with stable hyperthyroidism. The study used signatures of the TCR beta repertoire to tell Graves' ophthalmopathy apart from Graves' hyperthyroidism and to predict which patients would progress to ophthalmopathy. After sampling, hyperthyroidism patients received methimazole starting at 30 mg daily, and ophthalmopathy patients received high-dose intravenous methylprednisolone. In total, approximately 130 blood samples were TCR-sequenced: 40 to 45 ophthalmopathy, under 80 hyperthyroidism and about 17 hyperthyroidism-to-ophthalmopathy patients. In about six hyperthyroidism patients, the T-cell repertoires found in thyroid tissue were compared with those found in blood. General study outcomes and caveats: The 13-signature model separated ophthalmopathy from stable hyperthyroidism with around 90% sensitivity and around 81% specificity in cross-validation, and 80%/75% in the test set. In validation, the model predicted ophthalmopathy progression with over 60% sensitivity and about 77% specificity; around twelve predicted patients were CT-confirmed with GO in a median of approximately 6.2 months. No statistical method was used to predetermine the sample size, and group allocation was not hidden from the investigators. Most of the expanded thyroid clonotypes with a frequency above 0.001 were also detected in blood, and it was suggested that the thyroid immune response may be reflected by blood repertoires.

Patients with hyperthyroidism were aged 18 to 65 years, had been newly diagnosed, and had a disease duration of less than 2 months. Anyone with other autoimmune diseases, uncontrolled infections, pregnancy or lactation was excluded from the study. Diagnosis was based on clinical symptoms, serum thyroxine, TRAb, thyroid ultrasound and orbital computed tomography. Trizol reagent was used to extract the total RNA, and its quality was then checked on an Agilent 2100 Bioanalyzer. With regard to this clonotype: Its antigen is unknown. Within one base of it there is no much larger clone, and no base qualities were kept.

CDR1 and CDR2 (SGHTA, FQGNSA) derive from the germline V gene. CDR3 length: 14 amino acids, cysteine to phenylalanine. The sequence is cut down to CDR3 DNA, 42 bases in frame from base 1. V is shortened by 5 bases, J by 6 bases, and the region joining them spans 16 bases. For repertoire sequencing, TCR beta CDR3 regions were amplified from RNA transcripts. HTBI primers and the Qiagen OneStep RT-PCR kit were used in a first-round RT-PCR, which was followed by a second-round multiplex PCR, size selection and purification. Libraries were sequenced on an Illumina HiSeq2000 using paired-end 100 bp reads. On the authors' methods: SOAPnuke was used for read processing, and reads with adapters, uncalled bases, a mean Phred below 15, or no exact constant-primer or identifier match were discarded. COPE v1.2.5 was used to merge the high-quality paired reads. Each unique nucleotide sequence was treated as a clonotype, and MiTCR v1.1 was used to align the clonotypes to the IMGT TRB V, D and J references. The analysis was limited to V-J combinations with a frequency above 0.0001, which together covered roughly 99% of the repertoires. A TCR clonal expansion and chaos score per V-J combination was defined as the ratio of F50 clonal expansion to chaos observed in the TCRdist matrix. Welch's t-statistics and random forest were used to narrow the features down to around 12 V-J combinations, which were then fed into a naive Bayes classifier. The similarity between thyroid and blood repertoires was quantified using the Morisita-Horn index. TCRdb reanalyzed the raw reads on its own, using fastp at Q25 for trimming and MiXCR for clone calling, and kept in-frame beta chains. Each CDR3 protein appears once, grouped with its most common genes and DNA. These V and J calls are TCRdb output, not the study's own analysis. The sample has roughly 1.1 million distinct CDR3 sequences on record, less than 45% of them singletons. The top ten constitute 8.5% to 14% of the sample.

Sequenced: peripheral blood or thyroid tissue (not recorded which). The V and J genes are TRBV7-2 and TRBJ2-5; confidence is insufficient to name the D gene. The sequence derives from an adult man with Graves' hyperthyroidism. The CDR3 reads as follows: CASSIPGRQQTQYF. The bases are TGTGCCAGCAGCATCCCCGGTCGTCAACAGACCCAGTACTTC.